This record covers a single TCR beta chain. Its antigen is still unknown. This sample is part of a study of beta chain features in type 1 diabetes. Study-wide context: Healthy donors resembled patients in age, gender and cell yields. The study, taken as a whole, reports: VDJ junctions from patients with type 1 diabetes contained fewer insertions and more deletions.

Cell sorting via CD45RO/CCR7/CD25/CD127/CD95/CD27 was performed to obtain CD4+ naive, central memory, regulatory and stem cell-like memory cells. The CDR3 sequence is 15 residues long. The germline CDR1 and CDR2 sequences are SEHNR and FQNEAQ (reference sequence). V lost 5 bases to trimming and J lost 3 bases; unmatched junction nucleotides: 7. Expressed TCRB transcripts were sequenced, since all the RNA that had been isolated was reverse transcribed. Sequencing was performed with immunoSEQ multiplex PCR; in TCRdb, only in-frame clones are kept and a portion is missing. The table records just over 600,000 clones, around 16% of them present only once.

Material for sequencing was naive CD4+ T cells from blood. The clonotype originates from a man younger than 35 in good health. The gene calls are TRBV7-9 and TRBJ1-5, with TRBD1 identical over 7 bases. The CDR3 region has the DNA TGTGCCAGCAGCATGCAAGGGGGCGTCAATCAGCCCCAGCATTTT. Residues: CASSMQGGVNQPQHF.